This TCR beta chain was captured in a study of shared clonotypes between healthy human individuals. Study-wide points: Few donors limited the genetic and exposure-history diversity represented. Depth of sequencing was expected to influence donor clonotype sharing.

Assay execution proceeded at the deep level. Per the original methods: ImmunoSEQ sequences covered only the junction and lacked quality scores; filtering therefore differed. The method was immunoSEQ multiplex PCR; TCRdb's version includes in-frame clones alone and lacks a portion of them. V, J and clone size were drawn from that table, and D and trimming were deduced from the DNA. This sample has roughly 500,000 clones; about four fifths occur once, and the top ten carry 13%. This clone occurred once. Antigen: not known. The sample was PBMCs. The TCR was taken from a woman between 40 and 50 years old in good health. Some clones in this sample may be carry-over from other donors' samples.

CDR3 in DNA: TGTGCCAGCAGCGTAGGAGTGGGGGACAGCGTGGGAGAGACCCAGTACTTC. Encoded protein: CASSVGVGDSVGETQYF. The chain links TRBV9 to TRBJ2-5, with TRBD1 matching 7 bases. The CDR3 consists of 17 residues. Trimming took 0 bases from V and 4 from J; bases not matched to a gene: 12. CDR1 SGDLS and CDR2 YYNGEE come from the germline V gene.